This TCR beta chain was profiled in a study of identical twins. V dropped 6 bases and J dropped 6; count of bases not matched to a gene: 11. The CDR3 has 14 residues. The germline V gene encodes CDR1 SQVTM and CDR2 ANQGSEA. Whole-study results and caveats: Zero-insertion findings could be partly confounded by invariant cells (MAIT and iNKT cells).

TCRdb itself ran the 5' RACE reads through MiXCR, one entry per CDR3 protein. The sample shows fewer than 650,000 distinct CDR3 sequences, less than 9% of them seen only once. As for this clonotype: Its antigen remains unknown.

These same records also appear under a second study, on yellow fever vaccine responses in identical twins.

The clonotype was recovered from a woman between 18 and 29 years old in good health. The specimen was PBMCs. This sequence joins TRBV29-1 and TRBJ1-1, with 9 bases fitting TRBD1. CDR3 nucleotide sequence: TGCAGCGTGGTGGTGGGACAGGGTCGCTCTGAAGCTTTCTTT. Translating it yields CSVVVGQGRSEAFF. The full variable domain, completed using reference TRBV29-1 and TRBJ1-1, is SAVISQKPSRDICQRGTSLTIQCQVDSQVTMMFWYRQQPGQSLTLIATANQGSEATYESGFVIDKFPISRPNLTFSTLTVSNMSPEDSSIYLCSVVVGQGRSEAFFGQGTRLTVV.